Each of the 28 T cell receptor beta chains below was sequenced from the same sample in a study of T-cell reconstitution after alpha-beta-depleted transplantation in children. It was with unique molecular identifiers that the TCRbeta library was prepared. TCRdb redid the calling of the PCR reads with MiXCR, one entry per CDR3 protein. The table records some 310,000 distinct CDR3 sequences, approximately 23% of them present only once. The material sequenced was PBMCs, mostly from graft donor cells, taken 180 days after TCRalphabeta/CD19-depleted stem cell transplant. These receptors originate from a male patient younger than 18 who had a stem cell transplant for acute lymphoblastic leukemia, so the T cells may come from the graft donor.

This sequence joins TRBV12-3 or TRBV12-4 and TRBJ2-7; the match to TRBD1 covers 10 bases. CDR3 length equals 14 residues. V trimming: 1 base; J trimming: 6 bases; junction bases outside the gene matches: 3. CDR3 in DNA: TGTGCCAGCAGTTTAGTGACAGGGGGCTTCGAGCAGTACTTC. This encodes CASSLVTGGFEQYF.

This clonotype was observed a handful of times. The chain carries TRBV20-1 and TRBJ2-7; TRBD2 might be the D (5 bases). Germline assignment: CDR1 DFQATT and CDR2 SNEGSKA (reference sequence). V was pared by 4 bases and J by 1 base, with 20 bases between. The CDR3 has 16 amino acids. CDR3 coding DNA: TGCAGTGCTATACCATTTGGTCGGGGAACTTCCTACGAGCAGTACTTC. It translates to CSAIPFGRGTSYEQYF.

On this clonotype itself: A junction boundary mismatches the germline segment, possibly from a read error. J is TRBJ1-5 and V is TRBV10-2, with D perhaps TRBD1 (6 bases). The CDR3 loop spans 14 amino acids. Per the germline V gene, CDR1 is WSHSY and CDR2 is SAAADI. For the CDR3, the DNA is TGTGCCACCCTGGGGGGGGGCGCAAAACAGCCCCAGCATTTT. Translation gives CATLGGGAKQPQHF.

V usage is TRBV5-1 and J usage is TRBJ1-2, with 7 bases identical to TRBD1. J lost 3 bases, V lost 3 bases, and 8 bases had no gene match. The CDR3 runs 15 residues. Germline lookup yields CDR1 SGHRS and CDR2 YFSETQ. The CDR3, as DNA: TGCGCCAGCAGCTCACAGGGGCTTCCTGACTATGGCTACACCTTC. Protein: CASSSQGLPDYGYTF.

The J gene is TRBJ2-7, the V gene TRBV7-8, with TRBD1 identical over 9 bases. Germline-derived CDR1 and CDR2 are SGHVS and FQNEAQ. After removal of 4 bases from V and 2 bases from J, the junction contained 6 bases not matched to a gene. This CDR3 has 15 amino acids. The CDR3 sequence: CASSSTGGSTYEQYF. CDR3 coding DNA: TGTGCCAGCAGCTCGACAGGGGGTTCTACCTACGAGCAGTACTTC.

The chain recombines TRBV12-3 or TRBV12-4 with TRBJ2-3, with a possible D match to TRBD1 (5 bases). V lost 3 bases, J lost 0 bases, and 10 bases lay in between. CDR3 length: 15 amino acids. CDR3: CASSFRQFSTDTQYF. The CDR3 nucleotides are TGTGCCAGCAGTTTCAGACAGTTTAGCACAGATACGCAGTATTTT.

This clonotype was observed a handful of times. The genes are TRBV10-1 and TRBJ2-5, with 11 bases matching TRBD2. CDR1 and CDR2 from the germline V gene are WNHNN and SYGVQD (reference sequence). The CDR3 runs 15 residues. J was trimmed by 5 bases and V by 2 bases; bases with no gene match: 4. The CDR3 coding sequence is TGCGCCAGCAGTGAGAAGACTAGCGGGATGGAGACCCAGTACTTC. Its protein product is CASSEKTSGMETQYF.

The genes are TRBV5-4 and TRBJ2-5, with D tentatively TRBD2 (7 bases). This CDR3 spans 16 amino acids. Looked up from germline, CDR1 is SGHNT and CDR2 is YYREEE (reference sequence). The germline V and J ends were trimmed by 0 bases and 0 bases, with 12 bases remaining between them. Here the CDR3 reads CASSLVGRGYQETQYF. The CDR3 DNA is TGTGCCAGCAGCTTGGTAGGGAGGGGGTACCAAGAGACCCAGTACTTC.

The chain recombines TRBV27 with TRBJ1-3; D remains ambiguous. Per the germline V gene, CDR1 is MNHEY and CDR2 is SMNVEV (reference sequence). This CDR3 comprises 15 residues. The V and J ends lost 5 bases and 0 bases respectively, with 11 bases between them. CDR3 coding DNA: TGTGCCAGCAGTATGGGAACAGCCTCTGGAAACACCATATATTTT. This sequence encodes CASSMGTASGNTIYF.

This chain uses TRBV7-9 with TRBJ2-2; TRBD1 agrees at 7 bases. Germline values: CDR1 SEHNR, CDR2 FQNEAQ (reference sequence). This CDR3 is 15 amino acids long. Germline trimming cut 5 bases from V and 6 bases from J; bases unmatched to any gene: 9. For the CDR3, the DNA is TGTGCCAGCAGCGGCACAGGGGTTCGTCCCGGGGAGCTGTTTTTT. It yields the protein CASSGTGVRPGELFF.

The DNA of the CDR3 is TGTGCCAGCACCCTAGGAGAGAGGGCCTACGAGCAGTACTTC. Its translation: CASTLGERAYEQYF. The chain has TRBV12-3 or TRBV12-4 and TRBJ2-7, with a possible D match to TRBD2 (5 bases). V was clipped by 7 bases and J by 2 bases, with 15 bases between them. There are 14 residues in the CDR3.

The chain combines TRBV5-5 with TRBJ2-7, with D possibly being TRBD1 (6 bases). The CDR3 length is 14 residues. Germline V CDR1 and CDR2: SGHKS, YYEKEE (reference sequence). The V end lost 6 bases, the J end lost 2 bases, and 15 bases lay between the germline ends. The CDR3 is CASTSDRRPYEQYF. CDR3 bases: TGTGCCAGCACCTCCGACAGGCGCCCCTACGAGCAGTACTTC.

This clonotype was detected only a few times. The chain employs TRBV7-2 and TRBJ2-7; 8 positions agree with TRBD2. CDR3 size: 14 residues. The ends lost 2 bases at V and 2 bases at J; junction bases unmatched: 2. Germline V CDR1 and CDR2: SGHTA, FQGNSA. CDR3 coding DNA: TGTGCCAGCAGCTTAAGCGGGGGAACCTACGAGCAGTACTTC. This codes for CASSLSGGTYEQYF.

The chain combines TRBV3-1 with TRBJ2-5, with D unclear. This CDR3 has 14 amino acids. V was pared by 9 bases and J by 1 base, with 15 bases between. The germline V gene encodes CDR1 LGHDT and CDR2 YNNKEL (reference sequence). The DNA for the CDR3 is TGTGCCAGGACTCAATTAGAGTCCCAAGAGACCCAGTACTTC. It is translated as CARTQLESQETQYF.

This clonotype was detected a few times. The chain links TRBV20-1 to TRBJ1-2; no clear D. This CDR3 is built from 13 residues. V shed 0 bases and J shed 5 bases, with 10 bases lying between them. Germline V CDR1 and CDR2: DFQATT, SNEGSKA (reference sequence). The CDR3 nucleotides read TGCAGTGCTAGAGACGCGGGTTGGTATGGCTACACCTTC. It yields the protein CSARDAGWYGYTF.

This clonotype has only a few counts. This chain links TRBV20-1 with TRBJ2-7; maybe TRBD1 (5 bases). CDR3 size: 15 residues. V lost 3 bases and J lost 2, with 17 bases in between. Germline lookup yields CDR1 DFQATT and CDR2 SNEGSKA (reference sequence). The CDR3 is CSASGAVTSTYEQYF. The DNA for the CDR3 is TGCAGTGCTAGTGGGGCGGTGACATCCACCTACGAGCAGTACTTC.

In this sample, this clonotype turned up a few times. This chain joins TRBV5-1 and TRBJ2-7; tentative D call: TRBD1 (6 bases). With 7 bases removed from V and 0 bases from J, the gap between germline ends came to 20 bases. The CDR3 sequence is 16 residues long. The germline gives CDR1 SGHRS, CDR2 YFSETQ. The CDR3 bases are TGCGCCAGCCTAAGGTATGAACAGGGAAACTCCTACGAGCAGTACTTC. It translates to CASLRYEQGNSYEQYF.

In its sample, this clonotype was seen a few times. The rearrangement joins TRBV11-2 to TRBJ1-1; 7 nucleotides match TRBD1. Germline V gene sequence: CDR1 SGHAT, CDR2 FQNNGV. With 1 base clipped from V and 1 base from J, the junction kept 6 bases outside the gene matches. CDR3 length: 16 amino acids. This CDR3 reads CASSLAFTGANTEAFF. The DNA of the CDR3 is TGTGCCAGCAGCTTAGCCTTTACAGGGGCGAACACTGAAGCTTTCTTT.

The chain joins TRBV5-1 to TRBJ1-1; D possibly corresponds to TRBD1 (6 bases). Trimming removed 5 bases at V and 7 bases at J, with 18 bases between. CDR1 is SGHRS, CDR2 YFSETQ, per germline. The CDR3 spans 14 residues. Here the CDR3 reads CASRPFLGAIEAFF. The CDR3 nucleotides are TGCGCCAGCAGACCGTTTTTGGGGGCTATTGAAGCTTTCTTT.

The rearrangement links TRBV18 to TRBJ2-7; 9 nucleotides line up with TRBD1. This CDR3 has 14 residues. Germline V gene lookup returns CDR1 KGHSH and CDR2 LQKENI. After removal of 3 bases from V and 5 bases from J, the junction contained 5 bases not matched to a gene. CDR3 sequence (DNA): TGTGCCAGCTCACCCCTGGGACAGGGCCACGAGCAGTACTTC. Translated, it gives CASSPLGQGHEQYF. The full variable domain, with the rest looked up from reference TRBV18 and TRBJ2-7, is NAGVMQNPRHLVRRRGQEARLRCSPMKGHSHVYWYRQLPEEGLKFMVYLQKENIIDESGMPKERFSAEFPKEGPSILRIQQVVRGDSAAYFCASSPLGQGHEQYFGPGTRLTVT.

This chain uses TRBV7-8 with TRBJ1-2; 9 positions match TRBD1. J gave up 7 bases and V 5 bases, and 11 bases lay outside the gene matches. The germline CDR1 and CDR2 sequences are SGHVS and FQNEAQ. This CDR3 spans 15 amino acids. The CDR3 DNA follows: TGTGCCAGCAGCACCCAGAAATGGGACAGGGCTGGCTACACCTTC. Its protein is CASSTQKWDRAGYTF. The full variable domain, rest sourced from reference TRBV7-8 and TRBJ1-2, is GAGVSQSPRYKVAKRGQDVALRCDPISGHVSLFWYQQALGQGPEFLTYFQNEAQLDKSGLPSDRFFAERPEGSVSTLKIQRTQQEDSAVYLCASSTQKWDRAGYTFGSGTRLTVV.

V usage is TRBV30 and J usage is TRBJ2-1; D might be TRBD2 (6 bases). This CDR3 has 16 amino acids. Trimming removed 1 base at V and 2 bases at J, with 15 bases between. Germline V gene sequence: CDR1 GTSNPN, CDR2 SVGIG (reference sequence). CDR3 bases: TGTGCCTGGAGTGACCCGGGACTTTGGACCTACAATGAGCAGTTCTTC. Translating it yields CAWSDPGLWTYNEQFF.

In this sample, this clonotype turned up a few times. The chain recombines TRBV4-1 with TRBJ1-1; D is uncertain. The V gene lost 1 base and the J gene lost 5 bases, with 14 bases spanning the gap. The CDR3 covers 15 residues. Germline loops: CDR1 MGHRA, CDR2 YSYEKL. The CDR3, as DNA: TGCGCCAGCAGCCAAGTTGGGCGGGGAGTGACTGAAGCTTTCTTT. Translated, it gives CASSQVGRGVTEAFF.

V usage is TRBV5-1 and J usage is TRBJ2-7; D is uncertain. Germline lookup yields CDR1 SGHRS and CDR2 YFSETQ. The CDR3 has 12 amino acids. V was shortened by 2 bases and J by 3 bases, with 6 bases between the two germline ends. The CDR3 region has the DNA TGCGCCAGCAGCTTTTACCGCTACGAGCAGTACTTC. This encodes CASSFYRYEQYF.

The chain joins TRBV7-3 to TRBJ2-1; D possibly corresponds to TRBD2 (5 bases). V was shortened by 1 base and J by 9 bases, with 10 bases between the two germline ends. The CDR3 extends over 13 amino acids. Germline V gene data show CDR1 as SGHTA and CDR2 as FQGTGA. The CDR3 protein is CASSLSARGEQFF. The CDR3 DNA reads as TGTGCCAGCAGCTTAAGTGCTCGGGGTGAGCAGTTCTTC.

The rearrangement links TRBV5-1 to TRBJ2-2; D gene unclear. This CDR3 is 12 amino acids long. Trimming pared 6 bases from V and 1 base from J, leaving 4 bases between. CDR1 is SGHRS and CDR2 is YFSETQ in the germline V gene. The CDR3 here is CASTRNTGELFF. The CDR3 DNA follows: TGCGCCAGCACCCGGAACACCGGGGAGCTGTTTTTT.

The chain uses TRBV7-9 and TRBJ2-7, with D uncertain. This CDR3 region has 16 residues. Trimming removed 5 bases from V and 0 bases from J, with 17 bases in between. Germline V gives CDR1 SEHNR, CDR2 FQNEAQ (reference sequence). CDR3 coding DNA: TGTGCCAGCAGCGAAGAACCAAATTTCTTCTCCTACGAGCAGTACTTC. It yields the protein CASSEEPNFFSYEQYF.

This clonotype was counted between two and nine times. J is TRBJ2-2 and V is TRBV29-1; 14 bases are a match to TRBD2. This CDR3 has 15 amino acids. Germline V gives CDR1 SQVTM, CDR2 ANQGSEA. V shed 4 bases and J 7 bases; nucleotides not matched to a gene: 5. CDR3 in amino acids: CSVGGGLAGVGELFF. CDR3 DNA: TGCAGCGTTGGAGGGGGACTAGCGGGAGTCGGGGAGCTGTTTTTT.